This TCR beta chain was identified during a study of blood T cell repertoires in COVID-19. In the study's own analysis: Estimates of nucleated cell counts were drawn from the amplification of reference gene primers. TCRdb's copy holds only in-frame clones and misses some; the assay was immunoSEQ multiplex PCR. V and J calls and clone size follow that table, whereas D and trimming were derived from the DNA. The data show about 390,000 clones, with about 87% seen just once and approximately 9.3% held by the top ten. With 7 bases removed from V and 1 base from J, the gap between germline ends came to 19 bases. The CDR3 is 15 amino acids. Germline CDR1 SQVTM, CDR2 ANQGSEA.

V usage is TRBV29-1 and J usage is TRBJ1-2; TRBD1 might be the D (6 bases). The receptor was isolated from a woman aged 45-65 years who had recovered from COVID-19. Specimen: PBMCs or T cells enriched from blood (not recorded which). CDR3 protein: CSGAKQTGRNYGYTF. The CDR3 bases are TGCAGCGGGGCAAAACAGACAGGTCGTAACTATGGCTACACCTTC.